This TCR beta chain is drawn from a study of blood T cell repertoires in COVID-19. Using immunoSEQ multiplex PCR, the repertoire was profiled, and TCRdb retains in-frame clones only, with some absent. The sample has around 220,000 clones, 65% to 85% seen once. J gave up 8 bases and V 4 bases, and 14 bases lay outside the gene matches. Germline lookup yields CDR1 SGHNT and CDR2 YYREEE (reference sequence). The CDR3 has 15 amino acids. Recovered participants had two consecutive negative NP/OP PCR tests, healthcare professional clearance, or symptom resolution. J is TRBJ1-2 and V is TRBV5-4; 7 bases line up with TRBD1. The sample was PBMCs or T cells enriched from blood (not recorded which). The receptor was isolated from a woman in her thirties or forties who had recovered from COVID-19. The DNA for the CDR3 is TGTGCCAGCAGCCCGAACCCCGACAGGGTGGAAGGCTACACCTTC. Amino acids: CASSPNPDRVEGYTF.